This TCR beta chain was profiled in a study of blood T cell repertoires in COVID-19. Assay used: immunoSEQ multiplex PCR; TCRdb lists only in-frame clones, some missing. In the table there are around 31,000 clones, roughly nine tenths of which are singletons. The CDR3 runs 15 residues. Germline V gene sequence: CDR1 SGHNT, CDR2 YYREEE (reference sequence). After removal of 4 bases from V and 4 bases from J, the junction contained 8 bases not matched to a gene. The receptor's source is a man at least 80 years old with acute or convalescent COVID-19. Sequencing input: peripheral blood. The chain has TRBV5-4 and TRBJ1-1, with 9 bases fitting TRBD1. The CDR3 DNA follows: TGTGCCAGCAGCACGCCCCGACAGGGGGGCACTGAAGCTTTCTTT. Residues: CASSTPRQGGTEAFF.